The next 4 T cell receptor beta chains were all read from a single sample in a study of low-dose radiotherapy and immunotherapy resistance in tumors. The time point here: after trial treatment. Specified treatment: LDRT plus nivolumab, ipilimumab, low-dose cyclophosphamide and aspirin (RACIN trial). With TRAV- and TRBV-specific primers, first-strand cDNA was made, covering the alpha and beta chains. Amplification of TCRs used a constant-region primer and V-primer adapter for around 19 PCR cycles. One entry per CDR3 protein, called by TCRdb with MiXCR from the reads. The top ten hold 1.3% to 1.5% of the sample, which has tens of thousands of distinct CDR3 sequences, 15% to 20% seen once. The specimen was PBMCs, collected after low-dose radiotherapy plus immunotherapy. The receptors originated from a male donor with prostate cancer.

This clonotype was detected many times. V and J are TRBV7-2 and TRBJ2-7, with D possibly being TRBD2 (7 bases). Germline V gives CDR1 SGHTA, CDR2 FQGNSA. This CDR3 region has 13 residues. Trimming cost V 3 bases and J 2 bases, with 8 bases left between them. CDR3 nucleotide sequence: TGTGCCAGCAGCTTGGGGGGGCCCTACGAGCAGTACTTC. This encodes CASSLGGPYEQYF.

At least ten counts were recorded for this clonotype. The gene calls are TRBV6-2 or TRBV6-3 and TRBJ1-5; unclear D gene. This CDR3 region has 12 residues. Looked up from germline, CDR1 is MNHEY and CDR2 is SVGEGT. The ends were cut back, 7 bases at V and 1 base at J, with 5 bases in the middle. CDR3 in amino acids: CASTDSNQPQHF. In DNA, the CDR3 is TGTGCCAGCACCGACAGCAATCAGCCCCAGCATTTT.

The V gene is TRBV28, the J gene TRBJ2-4, with 8 positions matching TRBD1. Germline V gene lookup returns CDR1 MDHEN and CDR2 SYDVKM. Germline trimming cut 3 bases from V and 8 bases from J; bases unmatched to any gene: 6. This CDR3 has 14 amino acids. CDR3 in DNA: TGTGCCAGCAGTTTCTCAGGGGGCGGGGACATTCAGTACTTC. Translation gives CASSFSGGGDIQYF.

At least ten counts were recorded for this clonotype. CDR3: CSAGGLAGGGLSNEQFF. The CDR3, as DNA: TGCAGTGCTGGGGGACTAGCGGGAGGGGGACTGAGCAATGAGCAGTTCTTC. The chain couples TRBV20-1 to TRBJ2-1; TRBD2 matches 16 bases. This CDR3 contains 17 residues. With 5 bases clipped from V and 6 bases from J, the junction kept 10 bases outside the gene matches. From germline, CDR1 is DFQATT and CDR2 SNEGSKA (reference sequence).